This T cell receptor (beta chain) is drawn from a study of technical replicates of blood from a few donors. Trimming removed 6 bases from V and 3 bases from J; junction bases left unmatched: 11. The CDR3 spans 16 residues. Germline lookup yields CDR1 SQVTM and CDR2 ANQGSEA. Here immunoSEQ multiplex PCR was the method, and the copy in TCRdb shows in-frame clones only, minus some. This table holds fewer than 100,000 clones, 95% to 97% found once. The receptor comes from a human donor in good health. V usage is TRBV29-1 and J usage is TRBJ1-2, with TRBD1 identical over 12 bases. The sequenced material came from T cells isolated from PBMCs. The CDR3 sequence: CSVPRGGQGAHYGYTF. The CDR3 nucleotides read TGCAGCGTCCCAAGGGGGGGACAGGGGGCACACTATGGCTACACCTTC.